These T cell receptor beta chains were read from a single sample in a study of neurological immune-mediated disorders. One entry per CDR3 protein results from TCRdb running MiXCR on the 5' RACE reads. The sample carries 25,000 or so distinct CDR3 sequences, under 15% recorded once. Sequenced input: CD4+ T cells from blood. These receptor sequences come from a female donor with HTLV-1-associated myelopathy (HAM/TSP). Each CDR3 is given with its conserved first and last residue. The D gene is left open where the match is weak. Size is omitted from some rows. Given values are once, few, many or a class for expanded clones.

CDR3nt,CDR3aa,v_gene,d_gene,abundance,j_gene,len
TGTGCCAGCAGCTCGGGACCGCCGAGCTCCTACAATGAGCAGTTCTTC,CASSSGPPSSYNEQFF,TRBV7-6,.,many,TRBJ2-1,16
TGCGCCAGCAGCTCCGGGAGCGGGAGGGGTATAGATACGCAGTATTTT,CASSSGSGRGIDTQYF,TRBV5-1,TRBD2,many,TRBJ2-3,16
TGTGCCAGCAGCTGGGGTAAGAACACTGAAGCTTTCTTT,CASSWGKNTEAFF,TRBV7-3,.,many,TRBJ1-1,13
TGCAGCGTGATACAGGGGGGAGCCGGGGAGCTGTTTTTT,CSVIQGGAGELFF,TRBV29-1,TRBD1,once,TRBJ2-2,13
TGTGCCAGCAGTTCCCCGACAAGCCGGCAGTACTTC,CASSSPTSRQYF,TRBV6-2/TRBV6-3,.,many,TRBJ2-7,12
TGTGCCAGCAGCCAGCAGGTGGGCAACACTGAAGCTTTCTTT,CASSQQVGNTEAFF,TRBV5-5,.,.,TRBJ1-1,14
TGTGCCAGCAGCTTTCGGCGGACTAGCGGGAAGGCTTATGAGCAGTTCTTC,CASSFRRTSGKAYEQFF,TRBV11-2,TRBD2,few,TRBJ2-1,17
TGTGCAAGCAGCTTTAGGGCGGGGGGGCCCTACGAGCAGTACTTC,CASSFRAGGPYEQYF,TRBV5-5,TRBD2,.,TRBJ2-7,15
TGTGCCAGCAGCCCAAACAGGGGAGACAATCAGCCCCAGCATTTT,CASSPNRGDNQPQHF,TRBV7-8,TRBD1,many,TRBJ1-5,15
TGCAGTGCTAGAGACCAGCCAGGGAGAGGATCGACTAATGAAAAACTGTTTTTT,CSARDQPGRGSTNEKLFF,TRBV20-1,.,large,TRBJ1-4,18
TGTGCCAGCAGTGCCGGGACGGTGGCTTTCTTT,CASSAGTVAFF,TRBV2,.,few,TRBJ1-1,11
TGTGCCAGCTCACCTTTCGGGGCAGATCCCTCTGGGGCCAACGTCCTGACTTTC,CASSPFGADPSGANVLTF,TRBV18,.,many,TRBJ2-6,18
TGTGCCAGCAGCTTAGATCCAGCGGGAGGCCGAGATACGCAGTATTTT,CASSLDPAGGRDTQYF,TRBV11-3,TRBD2,.,TRBJ2-3,16
TGTGCCAGCAGCTGGGACAGGAGTAATTCACCCCTCCACTTT,CASSWDRSNSPLHF,TRBV14,TRBD1,many,TRBJ1-6,14
TGCAGTGCTAGAGATCGGCAGGGTGGAAACACCATATATTTT,CSARDRQGGNTIYF,TRBV20-1,.,medium-sized,TRBJ1-3,14
TGTGCCAGCAGCCCTCGGGTAGCGGGGGGGTTCTACAATGAGCAGTTCTTC,CASSPRVAGGFYNEQFF,TRBV9,TRBD2,many,TRBJ2-1,17
TGCGCCAGCAGCGTCAGAGTCTCCTACGAGCAGTACTTC,CASSVRVSYEQYF,TRBV5-1,.,many,TRBJ2-7,13
TGTGCCAGCAGCCTCGGACTAGCGGGCAATGAGCAGTTCTTC,CASSLGLAGNEQFF,TRBV5-5,TRBD2,many,TRBJ2-1,14
TGCAGTGCTAGCTCCTTCTCTAGCGGCCCCTACAATGAGCAGTTCTTC,CSASSFSSGPYNEQFF,TRBV20-1,TRBD2,medium-sized,TRBJ2-1,16
TGCAGCGTAACCTCTGACGGGGAGACCCAGTACTTC,CSVTSDGETQYF,TRBV29-1,.,many,TRBJ2-5,12
TGCAGTGCTACAAAAGACAGGCAAGAGACCCAGTACTTC,CSATKDRQETQYF,TRBV20-1,.,many,TRBJ2-5,13
TGCGCCAGCAGCCAAGATTTAAGGGACTCGGTTACAGATACGCAGTATTTT,CASSQDLRDSVTDTQYF,TRBV4-3,.,many,TRBJ2-3,17
TGCGCCAGCAGCCCGGGTCGGGGTCAAGAGACCCAGTACTTC,CASSPGRGQETQYF,TRBV5-1,.,many,TRBJ2-5,14
TGTGCCAGCTCACCCGGACAAGAGGAGAACACCATATATTTT,CASSPGQEENTIYF,TRBV18,.,.,TRBJ1-3,14
TGCAGTGCTAGTGGTTATAGCAATCAGCCCCAGCATTTT,CSASGYSNQPQHF,TRBV20-1,.,many,TRBJ1-5,13
TGTGCCAGCAGCTTGTTCGGGGTAGACAATGAGCAGTTCTTC,CASSLFGVDNEQFF,TRBV3-1,.,many,TRBJ2-1,14
TGTGCCAGTAGTAAGGAGGAGGCTAGCGGGAGCTACGAGCAGTACTTC,CASSKEEASGSYEQYF,TRBV19,TRBD2,.,TRBJ2-7,16
TGTGCCAGCAGCGGGCCGGGGTCAGAGACCCAGTACTTC,CASSGPGSETQYF,TRBV7-3,.,many,TRBJ2-5,13
TGTGCCAGCAGCCAAGAAAATAGCGCGGGGGAGACCCAGTACTTC,CASSQENSAGETQYF,TRBV3-1,.,many,TRBJ2-5,15
TGTGCCAGCAGCCCTGGACCGAATCGTGAGCAGTTCTTC,CASSPGPNREQFF,TRBV7-2,.,many,TRBJ2-1,13
TGTGCCAGCAGACTAGCTCAGAATGAGCAGTTCTTC,CASRLAQNEQFF,TRBV12-3/TRBV12-4,.,many,TRBJ2-1,12
TGCAGTGCAGGTAGCGGGGGGGCGCGTGCGAAGACCCAGTACTTC,CSAGSGGARAKTQYF,TRBV20-1,TRBD2,many,TRBJ2-5,15
TGTGCCAGCAGCTTAGTACCCGAACAGGGATCGACATCCTATGGCTACACCTTC,CASSLVPEQGSTSYGYTF,TRBV7-6,.,many,TRBJ1-2,18
TGCGCCAGCAGCCTCGGCTCGGATACGCAGTATTTT,CASSLGSDTQYF,TRBV5-1,.,many,TRBJ2-3,12
TGTGCCAGCAGCCGGGACAGGGGGATATCCGATACGCAGTATTTT,CASSRDRGISDTQYF,TRBV7-2,TRBD1,many,TRBJ2-3,15
TGTGCCACCAGCAGGACATCTCTAGCGGAAAATTACGAGCAGTACTTC,CATSRTSLAENYEQYF,TRBV15,TRBD2,many,TRBJ2-7,16
TGCAGTGCTATCGACTGGCGGAACTATGAAAAACTGTTTTTT,CSAIDWRNYEKLFF,TRBV20-1,.,many,TRBJ1-4,14
TGCAGTGCCCCTTCGACAGGGAATGATGGCGAGCAGTACTTC,CSAPSTGNDGEQYF,TRBV20-1,TRBD1,many,TRBJ2-7,14
TGCAGTGCTAGAGTGGCTAGCAGGTTTGTTACAGATACGCAGTATTTT,CSARVASRFVTDTQYF,TRBV20-1,.,many,TRBJ2-3,16
TGCAGTGCTAGAGACGCCGGGACAGCCAACCAAGAGACCCAGTACTTC,CSARDAGTANQETQYF,TRBV20-1,TRBD1,many,TRBJ2-5,16
TGTGCCAGCAGCCTCTATTATACCGGGGAGCTGTTTTTT,CASSLYYTGELFF,TRBV11-2,.,many,TRBJ2-2,13
TGCGCCAGCAGCTTAGGCCGAGAGTCCAATGAGCAGTTCTTC,CASSLGRESNEQFF,TRBV5-1,.,many,TRBJ2-1,14
TGTGCTAGCAGCTGGGACGGAGACCAAGAGACCCAGTACTTC,CASSWDGDQETQYF,TRBV7-7,.,many,TRBJ2-5,14
TGCAGCGTTGATGGGGCTAGCGGGAGCTACGAGCAGTACTTC,CSVDGASGSYEQYF,TRBV29-1,TRBD2,many,TRBJ2-7,14
TGTGCCAGCTCAAGACAGGGGGCAGAGACCCAGTACTTC,CASSRQGAETQYF,TRBV27,TRBD1,medium-sized,TRBJ2-5,13